This TCR beta chain comes out of a study of shared clonotypes between healthy human individuals (dated by TCRdb to between 2020 and 2021). Regarding the complete study: Three men and a couple of women, aged 18 to 49 years, made up the cohort. For each donor, CD4 naive and CD4 memory were each given three plates, CD8 naive was given two plates, and CD8 memory was given one plate. Blood TCR repertoires of several healthy adults were deeply sequenced to estimate repertoire size and the extent of clonotype sharing between individuals. Different laboratories and diverse techniques were used to prepare libraries and sequence TCR repertoires, to increase sequencing depth and limit assay-specific biases. Leukapheresis yielded between about 0.94 and 9 billion PBMCs per donor. Results and caveats for the whole study, not just this receptor: When several donors were compared, the shared fraction of clonotypes was 5% to 6.5% for naive CD4, 3.5% to 4% for naive CD8, 2% to 2.5% for memory CD4, and around 0.37% for memory CD8. Compared with non-shared clonotypes, clonotypes shared by all four sorted-subset donors had higher generation probabilities. Larger estimated clonotype richness was generally found for naive subsets than for memory subsets. Even with the large sequencing depth, rarefaction of the sorted-subset datasets indicated that sequencing was incomplete. Because the study included only a small number of donors, the genetic and exposure-history diversity represented was limited. Pairwise subsampling led to the expectation that sequencing depth would affect the degree of clonotype sharing among donors. Sampling was restricted to blood, and TCR repertoires in tissues likely differ from the TCR repertoires found in blood.

On this clone: Its antigen is not yet known. No base-level quality is on record; no much larger clone is a single base apart.

The donors were healthy, HIV-negative adults who had no recently reported acute infections or vaccinations. Every donor was a Caucasian adult residing in Nashville, Tennessee, USA. Magnetic negative selection was used to enrich CD4+ T cells, after which naive cells were positively selected on CD45RA and the negative fraction became the memory subset. Blood was collected by leukapheresis, and PBMCs were isolated by Ficoll-Histopaque density gradient centrifugation and then cryopreserved in liquid nitrogen vapor phase. Analytical flow cytometry was used to check the purity and quantity of every magnetically sorted T cell population. From each sorted fraction, genomic DNA was isolated and quantified by UV absorbance on a Nanodrop 2000c. Trimming takes 4 bases from V and 3 bases from J, and the germline ends sit 10 bases apart. The germline V gene provides CDR1 MNHEY and CDR2 SVGAGI. Taken from cysteine to phenylalanine, the CDR3 has 14 residues. Just the 42-base CDR3 DNA is kept, in frame starting at base 1.

TCR CDR3 regions were amplified from genomic DNA by multiplex PCR using the deep immunoSEQ assay. Genomic DNA extracted from each cell subset was distributed evenly over all wells of several immunoSEQ 96-well plates, and each plate served as one replicate. For sorted subsets, each replicate PCR was loaded with approximately 0.2 ug genomic DNA, equivalent to some 31,000 T cell genomes. The purified libraries were quantified using a Qubit 3.0 fluorometer, sized with a Bioanalyzer 2100, and then quantified again using the KAPA Library Quantification kit. Every immunoSEQ 96-well plate was sequenced on a dedicated single-read 150-cycle Illumina NextSeq 550 flow cell. Under the source paper's analysis protocol: Because the immunoSEQ output held only junctional sequences and lacked quality scores, the filtering could not match the filtering applied to full-length reads. To assign V/J genes and CDR3, sequences were annotated using PyIR, a Python wrapper for IgBLAST v1.9, with IMGT germline references. Reads with weak V/J assignments (E-value above 1e-6), missing CDR3, stop codons, out-of-frame junctions, or ambiguous translated residues were removed. V3J clonotypes were defined as sequences sharing an identical inferred V gene, J gene, and CDR3 amino acid sequence. Percentage overlap between repertoires was calculated by dividing the number of shared unique clonotypes by the size of the smaller repertoire. RTK rarefaction, the Chao1 estimator, and Recon v2.1 estimates of unobserved clonotypes were used to assess repertoire richness. For all TCRbeta clonotypes obtained by the gDNA method from four donors, generation probabilities were computed with OLGA. What TCRdb holds here is the immuneACCESS table cut down to in-frame rearrangements. Part of the clones is not present; checked against another copy, under half of the missing clones reflect an unresolved V gene, and the others are unexplained. V and J calls plus clone size are reproduced from that table; the DNA served to infer D and trimming. The table for this sample lists nearly 1,000,000 clones; around three quarters of them were counted only once. The top ten hold approximately 1.5% of the sample.

The V gene is TRBV6-5 and the J gene is TRBJ2-1; the D gene lacks a confident call. Sequencing used memory CD4+ T cells sorted from blood. The cell subset or site label on this specimen signifies: CD45RA-negative fraction. The sequence came from a man younger than 35 in good health. The CDR3 reads as follows: CASSSGRYYNEQFF. The DNA sequence reads TGTGCCAGCAGTTCCGGCAGATACTACAATGAGCAGTTCTTC.